One sample yielded the 26 T cell receptor beta chains listed below, sequenced in a study of T cell repertoires in cytomegalovirus infection. TCRdb redid the calling of the reads with MiXCR, one entry per CDR3 protein. The table includes 450,000 to 600,000 distinct CDR3 sequences, about 39% detected once. Antigens of these TCRs are unknown. The material sequenced was cultured PBMCs, taken from culture after CMV antigen stimulation. The receptors were sampled from a human donor in good health (CMV status not recorded). Some clones in this sample may be carry-over from other donors' samples.

This clonotype was observed a few times. The chain has TRBV19 and TRBJ1-1, with a weak D call TRBD1 (6 bases). The CDR3 has 12 residues. Trimming removed 8 bases at V and 9 bases at J, with 16 bases between. CDR1 is LNHDA and CDR2 is SQIVND in the germline V gene (reference sequence). The DNA of the CDR3 is TGTGCCAGTCACGGCGCCGGGGGCAAAGCTTTCTTT. It encodes CASHGAGGKAFF.

V and J are TRBV20-1 and TRBJ2-7; D is ambiguous. Deletions cut 1 base from V and 2 bases from J, with 6 bases between. Germline CDR1 and CDR2: DFQATT and SNEGSKA (reference sequence). This CDR3 has 12 residues. CDR3 nucleotide sequence: TGCAGTGCTAGAGGCGGAACCTACGAGCAGTACTTC. Protein sequence: CSARGGTYEQYF.

The chain uses TRBV7-8 and TRBJ2-7; D call uncertain. CDR3 size: 16 residues. Germline V CDR1 and CDR2: SGHVS, FQNEAQ. The V end lost 1 base, the J end lost 2 bases, and 15 bases lay between the germline ends. CDR3 sequence reads: CASSLGLSVDAYEQYF. In nucleotides, the CDR3 is TGTGCCAGCAGCTTAGGTCTTTCCGTGGATGCCTACGAGCAGTACTTC.

The CDR3 DNA reads as TGCAGTGCCCAGACTAGCGGGGGCTCCTACGAGCAGTACTTC. It specifies CSAQTSGGSYEQYF. V gene TRBV20-1 combines with J gene TRBJ2-7; 12 bases are a match to TRBD2. Trimming at V came to 6 bases and at J to 0 bases, leaving 3 bases not matched to a gene. CDR1 and CDR2 from the germline V gene are DFQATT and SNEGSKA (reference sequence). CDR3 length: 14 residues.

This clonotype was counted only a few times. The V and J genes are TRBV7-2 and TRBJ1-2; no definite D call. The germline V gene has CDR1 SGHTA and CDR2 FQGNSA. V lost 2 bases, J lost 4 bases, and 20 bases lay in between. The CDR3 runs 17 residues. In DNA form, the CDR3 reads TGTGCCAGCAGCTTATACGGGCCCCGGGCAGCGACCTATGGCTACACCTTC. It translates to CASSLYGPRAATYGYTF.

This clonotype has a handful of counts. The chain uses TRBV7-2 and TRBJ2-2; no firm D call. CDR1 is SGHTA, CDR2 FQGNSA, per germline. The V gene lost 5 bases and the J gene lost 4 bases, with 8 bases spanning the gap. This CDR3 spans 13 amino acids. The DNA of the CDR3 is TGTGCCAGCAGCAAAGACCCCACCGGGGAGCTGTTTTTT. Amino acid sequence: CASSKDPTGELFF.

J is TRBJ2-3 and V is TRBV15, with D perhaps matching TRBD1 or TRBD2 (5 bases each). CDR3 length equals 15 residues. The germline V gene encodes CDR1 LNHNV and CDR2 YYDKDF (reference sequence). The ends were cut back, 0 bases at V and 2 bases at J, with 9 bases in the middle. CDR3 in DNA: TGTGCCACCAGCAGAGAGGGACGGCCCACAGATACGCAGTATTTT. Its protein is CATSREGRPTDTQYF.

This clonotype was observed a few times. The chain recombines TRBV28 with TRBJ2-7; possibly TRBD1 or TRBD2 for D (5 bases each). V was shortened by 4 bases and J by 4 bases, with 17 bases between the two germline ends. The CDR3 runs to 15 residues. The germline CDR1 and CDR2 sequences are MDHEN and SYDVKM. The CDR3 nucleotides read TGTGCCAGCAGTTCCAACCGACTGGGGGAGTACGAGCAGTACTTC. Translated: CASSSNRLGEYEQYF.

The rearrangement links TRBV28 to TRBJ2-7, with D perhaps matching TRBD2 (5 bases). The CDR3 length is 12 residues. Germline V lookup: CDR1 MDHEN, CDR2 SYDVKM. The CDR3 DNA is TGTGCGTGCGGAGGAACTACCTACGAGCAGTACTTC. Its translation is CACGGTTYEQYF.

This clonotype was seen at least ten times. V and J are TRBV7-2 and TRBJ1-1; 9 positions match TRBD1. Germline CDR1 and CDR2: SGHTA and FQGNSA. The CDR3 runs to 19 residues. V shed 1 base and J 1 base; nucleotides not matched to a gene: 13. The CDR3, as DNA: TGTGCCAGCAGCTTAGTTGGTACAGGGGGCAAGGGGAAGAACACTGAAGCTTTCTTT. Amino acids: CASSLVGTGGKGKNTEAFF. The variable domain in full, completed from reference TRBV7-2 and TRBJ1-1, reads GAGVSQSPSNKVTEKGKDVELRCDPISGHTALYWYRQSLGQGLEFLIYFQGNSAPDKSGLPSDRFSAERTGGSVSTLTIQRTQQEDSAVYLCASSLVGTGGKGKNTEAFFGQGTRLTVV.

This sequence joins TRBV7-1 and TRBJ2-2; D perhaps matches TRBD2 (5 bases). TRBV7-1 is identified as an open reading frame with a role that is uncertain. The CDR3 runs 20 residues. V dropped 5 bases and J dropped 6 bases, with 31 bases sitting between them. The CDR3 here is CASSPSFTFSRKGGSGELFF. Written as DNA, the CDR3 is TGTGCCAGCAGCCCCAGCTTTACATTCAGCCGAAAAGGCGGGTCCGGGGAGCTGTTTTTT.

The CDR3 loop is CARTSRGGTPLHF. CDR3 bases: TGTGCCAGGACATCAAGGGGTGGGACACCCCTCCACTTT. The chain is built from TRBV27 and TRBJ1-6; TRBD1 might be the D (5 bases). The V and J ends lost 9 bases and 11 bases respectively, with 17 bases between them. Germline values: CDR1 MNHEY, CDR2 SMNVEV (reference sequence). The CDR3 spans 13 residues.

The chain uses TRBV5-1 and TRBJ2-7; maybe TRBD2 (5 bases). V lost 4 bases, J lost 5 bases, and 13 bases lay in between. Looked up from germline, CDR1 is SGHRS and CDR2 is YFSETQ. This CDR3 has 13 residues. The CDR3: CASSRGEGDEQYF. CDR3 DNA sequence: TGCGCCAGCAGCCGCGGAGAGGGTGACGAGCAGTACTTC.

This clonotype was detected a few times. The genes are TRBV6-2 or TRBV6-3 and TRBJ2-2, with D unclear. With 2 bases removed from V and 1 base from J, the gap between germline ends came to 17 bases. The CDR3 covers 18 residues. Per the germline V gene, CDR1 is MNHEY and CDR2 is SVGEGT. CDR3 in DNA: TGTGCCAGCAGTTACACGACGTGGGCGGCCCAGAACACCGGGGAGCTGTTTTTT. Translation: CASSYTTWAAQNTGELFF.

The sample holds a few counts of this clonotype. The V call is TRBV4-2, the J call TRBJ2-5; D not resolved. This CDR3 spans 13 amino acids. Between the trimmed V and J ends, which lost 2 bases and 5 bases, there was a span of 9 bases. CDR1 is LGHNA, CDR2 YNFKEQ, per germline. The CDR3 here is CASSQSGQETQYF. CDR3 nucleotides: TGTGCCAGCAGCCAATCAGGTCAGGAGACCCAGTACTTC.

The V gene is TRBV6-2 or TRBV6-3, the J gene TRBJ2-1, with TRBD2 matching over 9 bases. V was pared by 6 bases and J by 4 bases, with 13 bases of the junction left unmatched. CDR3 length: 17 residues. Germline V CDR1 and CDR2: MNHEY, SVGEGT. CDR3 in amino acids: CASRRTSLAGPYNEQFF. CDR3 in DNA: TGTGCCAGCAGACGCACCTCTCTAGCGGGGCCTTACAATGAGCAGTTCTTC.

The rearrangement joins TRBV6-5 to TRBJ2-1, with TRBD2 as a possible D gene (5 bases). Trimming removed 2 bases at V and 0 bases at J, with 11 bases between. Germline CDR1 is MNHEY and CDR2 is SVGAGI. CDR3 length: 16 residues. The CDR3 bases are TGTGCCAGCAGTTACACGGACTCCTCCTCCTACAATGAGCAGTTCTTC. Translating gives CASSYTDSSSYNEQFF.

This clonotype showed up just a few times. This chain connects TRBV6-1 to TRBJ2-1; TRBD1 might be the D (5 bases). The CDR3 is made up of 13 amino acids. The ends were cut back, 10 bases at V and 4 bases at J, with 14 bases in the middle. Germline V gene sequence: CDR1 MNHNS, CDR2 SASEGT. The CDR3 region has the DNA TGTGCCATAGGGGCGGACCTGTACAATGAGCAGTTCTTC. It codes for CAIGADLYNEQFF.

The chain carries TRBV12-3 or TRBV12-4 and TRBJ1-5; D is unresolved. The CDR3 is made up of 12 amino acids. V lost 3 bases and J lost 11, with 11 bases in between. DNA of the CDR3: TGTGCCAGCAGTTTCGGCGATGAGGCCCAGCATTTT. Amino acids: CASSFGDEAQHF.

This clonotype appeared a single time. The J gene is TRBJ1-5, the V gene TRBV2, with TRBD1 identical over 7 bases. This CDR3 region has 13 residues. The junction had 7 bases not matched to a gene; V was cut back by 8 bases and J by 6 bases. Germline-derived CDR1 and CDR2 are SNHLY and FYNNEI. The CDR3 DNA is TGTGCCAGCGCTCTACAGGGGAGTCAGCCCCAGCATTTT. Protein product: CASALQGSQPQHF.

This clonotype was counted between two and nine times. CDR3 sequence (DNA): TGTGCCAGCAGCCTCCAGGCGCGGTGGAGTGAAGCTTTCTTT. This sequence encodes CASSLQARWSEAFF. The chain couples TRBV11-2 to TRBJ1-1, with D uncertain. Germline V lookup: CDR1 SGHAT, CDR2 FQNNGV. The CDR3 is 14 residues long. V lost 5 bases, J lost 7 bases, and 17 bases lay in between.

The chain recombines TRBV7-8 with TRBJ2-5; D is possibly TRBD1 (6 bases). Deletions cut 4 bases from V and 3 bases from J, with 21 bases between. CDR1 is SGHVS, CDR2 FQNEAQ, per germline. CDR3 length: 17 amino acids. The CDR3 bases are TGTGCCAGCAGCTCCCTACAGGGTAAAAAGAGAGAAGAGACCCAGTACTTC. Translated: CASSSLQGKKREETQYF.

V usage is TRBV7-2 and J usage is TRBJ1-5; 9 bases fit TRBD1. Germline CDR1 is SGHTA and CDR2 is FQGNSA. V dropped 1 base and J dropped 4; count of bases not matched to a gene: 8. The length of the CDR3 is 17 residues. CDR3 DNA: TGTGCCAGCAGCTTAGTAGGACAGGGGTGGGGAAATCAGCCCCAGCATTTT. Its protein is CASSLVGQGWGNQPQHF.

This clonotype was detected a few times. V and J are TRBV4-1 and TRBJ2-7, with 8 bases matching TRBD1. Germline CDR1 and CDR2: MGHRA and YSYEKL. The ends lost 4 bases at V and 5 bases at J; junction bases unmatched: 4. The CDR3 consists of 13 residues. The CDR3 coding sequence is TGCGCCAGCAGCCGACAGGGGAATGACGAGCAGTACTTC. This translates into CASSRQGNDEQYF.

The V call is TRBV4-1, the J call TRBJ1-2, with 7 bases aligning to TRBD1. Germline CDR1 MGHRA, CDR2 YSYEKL. J was trimmed by 6 bases and V by 3 bases; bases with no gene match: 4. The CDR3 length is 13 residues. The CDR3 reads CASSHRQGDGYTF. The CDR3 coding sequence is TGCGCCAGCAGCCATAGACAGGGCGATGGCTACACCTTC.

The rearrangement links TRBV27 to TRBJ1-5; 9 nucleotides agree with TRBD1. Germline CDR1 is MNHEY and CDR2 is SMNVEV (reference sequence). J lost 7 bases, V lost 4 bases, and 8 bases had no gene match. The CDR3 covers 15 residues. The CDR3 here is CASSWTGAAGQPQHF. The CDR3 region has the DNA TGTGCCAGCAGTTGGACAGGGGCAGCAGGCCAGCCCCAGCATTTT.